This entry lists 19 T cell receptor beta chains sequenced from one sample in a study of monozygotic twins with inflammatory bowel disease. TCRdb re-called the 5' RACE reads, yielding one record per CDR3 amino acid sequence without DNA. The repertoire table contains roughly 200,000 distinct CDR3 sequences. The sample comprised blood. The source of these receptors is a human donor with ulcerative colitis or Crohn's disease, or a healthy co-twin of an affected twin (not recorded which).

The V and J genes are TRBV7-2 and TRBJ2-3; the TCRdb D gene call, TRBD1, has no DNA to confirm it. This CDR3 comprises 15 residues. CDR1 and CDR2 from the germline V gene are SGHTA and FQGNSA. This chain's CDR3 is CASSPSRGFSHTQYF.

The chain joins TRBV7-2 to TRBJ1-3; there is no DNA to check the TCRdb D call of TRBD1. The CDR3 has 16 amino acids. Germline CDR1 SGHTA, CDR2 FQGNSA. CDR3 amino acids: CASSRGGGTDGNTIYF.

The rearrangement uses TRBV12-3 or TRBV12-4 and TRBJ1-2; no DNA is available, so the TRBD1 call from TCRdb remains unchecked. The CDR3 is 18 residues long. CDR3 loop: CASSTSSRDSLSSYGYTF.

The J gene is TRBJ2-7, the V gene TRBV5-6; TCRdb proposes TRBD1, but this gene call is untestable without DNA. Germline V gene sequence: CDR1 SGHDT, CDR2 YYEEEE. The CDR3 consists of 13 residues. The CDR3 sequence: CASWGTNGYEQYF.

The V and J genes are TRBV6-1 and TRBJ1-5; the D call from TCRdb, TRBD1, cannot be confirmed without DNA. Germline loops: CDR1 MNHNS, CDR2 SASEGT. The CDR3 is 15 amino acids. This CDR3 is CASRAPGVLGQPQHF.

The J gene is TRBJ2-5, the V gene TRBV15; absent DNA, TCRdb's TRBD1 call cannot be checked. This CDR3 contains 14 residues. Germline CDR1 and CDR2: LNHNV and YYDKDF (reference sequence). This CDR3 reads CATSRVGAGETQYF.

CDR3 residues: CASSLSGGAIDEQFF. This chain connects TRBV7-2 to TRBJ2-1; as DNA is missing, the TRBD1 call by TCRdb cannot be tested. The germline V gene encodes CDR1 SGHTA and CDR2 FQGNSA. The CDR3 has 15 residues.

The chain carries TRBV5-1 and TRBJ2-7; TCRdb lists TRBD1, though no DNA is available to test this call. Looked up from germline, CDR1 is SGHRS and CDR2 is YFSETQ. The CDR3 runs 13 residues. Here the CDR3 reads CASSLGQGLEQYF.

The genes are TRBV5-1 and TRBJ2-7; checking the TCRdb D call of TRBD1 is not possible without DNA. Germline V CDR1 and CDR2: SGHRS, YFSETQ. This CDR3 region has 16 residues. CDR3 loop: CASSPETGGLTFEQYF.

The chain combines TRBV20-1 with TRBJ2-5; TCRdb gives TRBD1 as the D gene, but with no DNA this cannot be confirmed. CDR1 and CDR2 (germline): DFQATT, SNEGSKA (reference sequence). This CDR3 is built from 14 residues. The CDR3 sequence: CSASDYRELETQYF.

The chain couples TRBV6-6 to TRBJ1-1; the D call of TRBD1 rests on TCRdb alone, since no DNA is present to check it. This CDR3 region has 13 residues. CDR1 is MNHNY and CDR2 is SVGAGI in the germline V gene (reference sequence). The chain's CDR3 is CASRRTGGTEAFF.

The chain joins TRBV12-3 or TRBV12-4 to TRBJ1-1. The CDR3 is 12 residues long. CDR3 protein: CASSLGETVGFF.

The chain joins TRBV5-1 to TRBJ1-4. The CDR3 has 13 residues. Germline loops: CDR1 SGHRS, CDR2 YFSETQ. CDR3 residues: CASNAGRNEKLFF.

The chain carries TRBV12-3 or TRBV12-4 and TRBJ1-4. The CDR3 runs to 14 residues. CDR3 region: CASSSGPTNEKLFF.

V usage is TRBV19 and J usage is TRBJ2-3. Germline-derived CDR1 and CDR2 are LNHDA and SQIVND (reference sequence). This CDR3 is 13 amino acids long. CDR3 in amino acids: CASSIERTDTQYF.

J is TRBJ1-1 and V is TRBV20-1. Germline loops: CDR1 DFQATT, CDR2 SNEGSKA (reference sequence). The CDR3 has 14 residues. The CDR3 sequence is CSAGGRALTTEAFF.

This chain uses TRBV12-3 or TRBV12-4 with TRBJ2-7. The CDR3 covers 12 residues. CDR3 region: CASSSVPPEQYF.

V is TRBV2 and J is TRBJ2-2; the TCRdb call, TRBD2, lacks DNA for checking. The CDR3 totals 13 residues. The germline V gene has CDR1 SNHLY and CDR2 FYNNEI. CDR3 loop: CASYSPPTGELFF. Based on the CDR3 plus reference TRBV2 and TRBJ2-2, the full variable domain is EPEVTQTPSHQVTQMGQEVILRCVPISNHLYFYWYRQILGQKVEFLVSFYNNEISEKSEIFDDQFSVERPDGSNFTLKIRSTKLEDSAMYFCASYSPPTGELFFGEGSRLTVL.

The chain has TRBV27 and TRBJ1-4; TCRdb names TRBD1, which stays unverified in the absence of DNA. The CDR3 sequence is 14 residues long. CDR1 and CDR2 (germline): MNHEY, SMNVEV (reference sequence). CDR3 in amino acids: CASSADRSNEKLFF. The full variable domain, completed using reference TRBV27 and TRBJ1-4, is EAQVTQNPRYLITVTGKKLTVTCSQNMNHEYMSWYRQDPGLGLRQIYYSMNVEVTDKGDVPEGYKVSRKEKRNFPLILESPSPNQTSLYFCASSADRSNEKLFFGSGTQLSVL.